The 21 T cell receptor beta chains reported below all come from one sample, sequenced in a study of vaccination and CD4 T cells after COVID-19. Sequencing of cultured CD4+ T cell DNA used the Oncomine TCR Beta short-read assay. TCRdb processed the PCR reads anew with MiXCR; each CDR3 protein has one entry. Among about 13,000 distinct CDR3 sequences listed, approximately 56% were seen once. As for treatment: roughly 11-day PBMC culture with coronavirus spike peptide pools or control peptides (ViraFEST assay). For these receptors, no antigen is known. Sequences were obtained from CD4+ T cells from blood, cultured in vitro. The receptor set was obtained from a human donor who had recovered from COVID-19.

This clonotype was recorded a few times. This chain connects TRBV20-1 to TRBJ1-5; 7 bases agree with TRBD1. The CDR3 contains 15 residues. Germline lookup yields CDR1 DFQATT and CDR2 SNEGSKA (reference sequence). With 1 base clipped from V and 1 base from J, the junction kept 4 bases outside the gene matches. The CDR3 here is CSARVPTGSNQPQHF. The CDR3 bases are TGCAGTGCTAGAGTCCCGACAGGGAGCAATCAGCCCCAGCATTTT.

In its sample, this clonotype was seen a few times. The CDR3 coding sequence is TGTGCCAGCAGTCCAATGACAGGGGTCAGAAACACTGAAGCTTTCTTT. Encoded protein: CASSPMTGVRNTEAFF. The chain links TRBV27 to TRBJ1-1; 8 bases map to TRBD1. V lost 5 bases, J lost 2 bases, and 10 bases stayed unmatched. This CDR3 region has 16 residues. The germline V gene encodes CDR1 MNHEY and CDR2 SMNVEV (reference sequence).

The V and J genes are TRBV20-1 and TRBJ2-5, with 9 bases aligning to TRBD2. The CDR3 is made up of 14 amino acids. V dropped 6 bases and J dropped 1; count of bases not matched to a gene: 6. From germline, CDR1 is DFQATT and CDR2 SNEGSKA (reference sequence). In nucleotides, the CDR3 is TGCAGTGCACCGACTAGCGGACTCCAAGAGACCCAGTACTTC. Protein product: CSAPTSGLQETQYF.

CDR3 DNA sequence: TGCGCCAGCTCCAGGGGGGGATACGAGCAGTACTTC. It translates to CASSRGGYEQYF. This sequence joins TRBV10-2 and TRBJ2-7; D tentatively fits TRBD1 or TRBD2 (7 bases each). This CDR3 region has 12 residues. The ends were cut back, 8 bases at V and 4 bases at J, with 12 bases in the middle. The V gene's germline CDR1 is WSHSY and CDR2 SAAADI.

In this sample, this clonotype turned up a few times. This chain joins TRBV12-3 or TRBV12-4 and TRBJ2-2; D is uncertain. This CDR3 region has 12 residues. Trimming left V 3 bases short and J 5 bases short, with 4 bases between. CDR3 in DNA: TGTGCCAGCAGTTTCCAAACCGGGGAGCTGTTTTTT. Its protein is CASSFQTGELFF.

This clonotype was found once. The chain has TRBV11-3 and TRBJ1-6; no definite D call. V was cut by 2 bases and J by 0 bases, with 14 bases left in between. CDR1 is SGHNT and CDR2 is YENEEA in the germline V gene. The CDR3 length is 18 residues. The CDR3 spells CASSLKFGHDSYNSPLHF. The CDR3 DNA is TGTGCCAGCAGCTTAAAATTTGGGCATGACTCCTATAATTCACCCCTCCACTTT.

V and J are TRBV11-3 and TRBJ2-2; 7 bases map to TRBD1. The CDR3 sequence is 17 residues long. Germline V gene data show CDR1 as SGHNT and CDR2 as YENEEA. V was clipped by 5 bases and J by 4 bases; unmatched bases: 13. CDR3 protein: CASSDIFGTAITGELFF. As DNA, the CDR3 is TGTGCCAGCAGCGATATATTCGGGACAGCGATCACCGGGGAGCTGTTTTTT.

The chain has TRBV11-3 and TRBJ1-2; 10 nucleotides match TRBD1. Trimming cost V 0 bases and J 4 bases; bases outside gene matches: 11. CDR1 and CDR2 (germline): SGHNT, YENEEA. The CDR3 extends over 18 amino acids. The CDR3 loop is CASSLDSTGGPVSYGYTF. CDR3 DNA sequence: TGTGCCAGCAGCTTAGATTCGACAGGGGGCCCGGTTTCCTATGGCTACACCTTC.

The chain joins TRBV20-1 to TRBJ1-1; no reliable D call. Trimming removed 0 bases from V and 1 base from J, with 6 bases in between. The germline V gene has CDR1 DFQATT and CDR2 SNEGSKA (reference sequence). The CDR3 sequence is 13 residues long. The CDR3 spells CSARESWNTEAFF. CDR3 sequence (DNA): TGCAGTGCTAGAGAATCCTGGAACACTGAAGCTTTCTTT.

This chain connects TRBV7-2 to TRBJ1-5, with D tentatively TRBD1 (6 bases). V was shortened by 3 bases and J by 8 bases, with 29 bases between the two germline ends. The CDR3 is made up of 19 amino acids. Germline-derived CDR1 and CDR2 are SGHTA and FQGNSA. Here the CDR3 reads CASSLGPGPGRGIGKPQHF. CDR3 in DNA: TGTGCCAGCAGCTTGGGGCCGGGTCCCGGGAGGGGGATCGGGAAGCCCCAGCATTTT.

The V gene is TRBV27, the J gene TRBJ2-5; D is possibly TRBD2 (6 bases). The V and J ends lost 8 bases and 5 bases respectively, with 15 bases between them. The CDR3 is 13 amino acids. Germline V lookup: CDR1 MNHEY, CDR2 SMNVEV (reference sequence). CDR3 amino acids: CASGSRGRETQYF. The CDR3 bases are TGTGCCAGCGGTAGCCGGGGGAGGGAGACCCAGTACTTC.

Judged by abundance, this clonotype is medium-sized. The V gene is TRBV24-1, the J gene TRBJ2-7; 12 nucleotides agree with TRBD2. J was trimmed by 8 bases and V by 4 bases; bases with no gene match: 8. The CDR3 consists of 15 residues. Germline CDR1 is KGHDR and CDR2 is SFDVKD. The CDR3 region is CATSDSSGLAGKQYF. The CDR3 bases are TGTGCCACCAGTGACTCCTCCGGACTAGCGGGAAAGCAGTACTTC.

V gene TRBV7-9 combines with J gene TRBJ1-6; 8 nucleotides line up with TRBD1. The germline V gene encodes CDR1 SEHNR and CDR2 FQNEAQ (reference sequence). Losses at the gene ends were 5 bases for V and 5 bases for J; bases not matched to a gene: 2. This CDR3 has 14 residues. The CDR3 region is CASSPDRDNSPLHF. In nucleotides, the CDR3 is TGTGCCAGCAGCCCGGACAGGGATAATTCACCCCTCCACTTT.

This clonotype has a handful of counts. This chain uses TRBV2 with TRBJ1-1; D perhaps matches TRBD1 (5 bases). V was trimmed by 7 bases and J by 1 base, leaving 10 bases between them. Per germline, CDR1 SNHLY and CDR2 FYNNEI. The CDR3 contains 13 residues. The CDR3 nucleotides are TGTGCCAGCACCATGACAGCGAACACTGAAGCTTTCTTT. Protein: CASTMTANTEAFF.

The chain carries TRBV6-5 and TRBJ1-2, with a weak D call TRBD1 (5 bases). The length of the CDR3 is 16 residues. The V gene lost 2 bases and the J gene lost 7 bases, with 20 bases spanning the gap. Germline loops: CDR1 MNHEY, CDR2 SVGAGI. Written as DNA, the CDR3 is TGTGCCAGCAGTTACACCCCCCAGGGAGCGGGATCTGGCTACACCTTC. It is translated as CASSYTPQGAGSGYTF.

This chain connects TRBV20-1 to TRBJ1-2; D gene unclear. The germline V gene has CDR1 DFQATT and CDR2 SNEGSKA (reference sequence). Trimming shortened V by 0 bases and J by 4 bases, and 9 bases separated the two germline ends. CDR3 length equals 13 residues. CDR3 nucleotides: TGCAGTGCTAGAGATCGAAGAGTCTATGGCTACACCTTC. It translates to CSARDRRVYGYTF.

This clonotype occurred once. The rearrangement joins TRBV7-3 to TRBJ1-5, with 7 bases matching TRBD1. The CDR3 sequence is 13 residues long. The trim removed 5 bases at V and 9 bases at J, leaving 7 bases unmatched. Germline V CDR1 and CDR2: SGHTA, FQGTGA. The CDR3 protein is CASSQGGRMPQHF. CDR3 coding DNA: TGTGCCAGCAGCCAGGGGGGTCGGATGCCCCAGCATTTT.

The CDR3 bases are TGTGCCACCAGTGGTGATAGCGGGAGGCGATGGCATGAGCAGTTCTTC. Encoded protein: CATSGDSGRRWHEQFF. The chain links TRBV24-1 to TRBJ2-1, with TRBD2 identical over 10 bases. The CDR3 consists of 16 residues. V gave up 5 bases and J gave up 8 bases; unmatched junction bases: 11. Germline V lookup: CDR1 KGHDR, CDR2 SFDVKD.

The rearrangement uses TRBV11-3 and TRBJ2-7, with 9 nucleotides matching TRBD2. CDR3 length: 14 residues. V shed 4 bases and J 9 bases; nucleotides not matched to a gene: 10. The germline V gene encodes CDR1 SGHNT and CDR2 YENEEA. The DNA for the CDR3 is TGTGCCAGCAGCTATTCCGGGACTAGCTCTGCGCAGTACTTC. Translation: CASSYSGTSSAQYF.

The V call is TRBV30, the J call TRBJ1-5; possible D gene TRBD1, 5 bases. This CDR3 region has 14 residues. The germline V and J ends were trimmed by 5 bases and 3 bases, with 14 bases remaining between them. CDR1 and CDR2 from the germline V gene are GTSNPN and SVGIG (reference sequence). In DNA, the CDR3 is TGTGCCTGGGGGGGGTTAGGGGACAATCAGCCCCAGCATTTT. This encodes CAWGGLGDNQPQHF.

The CDR3 DNA sequence: TGCGCCAGCAGTGATGGGGGACAAGAGACCCAGTACTTC. This translates into CASSDGGQETQYF. The chain employs TRBV10-1 and TRBJ2-5, with D perhaps given as TRBD1 or TRBD2 (5 bases each). Germline V gene lookup returns CDR1 WNHNN and CDR2 SYGVQD (reference sequence). Trimming stripped 3 bases from V and 2 bases from J, with 7 bases between. CDR3 length: 13 residues.